Detailed here is one T cell receptor (beta chain). This CDR3 comprises 14 residues. Trimming shortened V by 7 bases and J by 0 bases, and 10 bases separated the two germline ends. CDR1 is SGDLS and CDR2 is YYNGEE in the germline V gene. Sequenced by immunoSEQ multiplex PCR; TCRdb stores in-frame clones only, minus some. The repertoire holds about 2.1 million clones, with just under 95% as singletons. The data are from a study of shared clonotypes between healthy human individuals. Naive CD8 cells were CD45RO-negative, positively selected for CCR7, excluding terminally differentiated effector memory CD45RA+ cells.

The gene calls are TRBV9 and TRBJ2-2, with D tentatively TRBD1 (5 bases). The sequencing input was naive CD8+ T cells from PBMCs. The clonotype was recovered from a man aged 18 to 30 in good health. Some clones in this sample may be carry-over from other donors' samples. The DNA for the CDR3 is TGTGCCAGCGCTGACAGCGCGAACACCGGGGAGCTGTTTTTT. Its translation: CASADSANTGELFF.